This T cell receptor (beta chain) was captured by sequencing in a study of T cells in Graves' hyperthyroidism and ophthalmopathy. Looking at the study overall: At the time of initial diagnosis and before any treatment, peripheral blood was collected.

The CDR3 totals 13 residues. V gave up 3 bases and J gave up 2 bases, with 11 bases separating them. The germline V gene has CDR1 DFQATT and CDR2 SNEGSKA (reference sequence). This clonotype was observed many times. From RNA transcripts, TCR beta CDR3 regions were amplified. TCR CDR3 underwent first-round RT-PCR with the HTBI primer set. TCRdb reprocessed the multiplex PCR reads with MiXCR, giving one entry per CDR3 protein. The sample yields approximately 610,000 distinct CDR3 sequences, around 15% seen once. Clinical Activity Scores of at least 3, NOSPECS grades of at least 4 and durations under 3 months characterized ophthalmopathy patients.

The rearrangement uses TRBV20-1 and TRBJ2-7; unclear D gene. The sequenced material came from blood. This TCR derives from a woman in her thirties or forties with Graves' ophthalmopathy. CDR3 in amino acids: CSARLSGPYEQYF. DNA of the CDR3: TGCAGTGCTAGGTTATCGGGTCCCTACGAGCAGTACTTC.